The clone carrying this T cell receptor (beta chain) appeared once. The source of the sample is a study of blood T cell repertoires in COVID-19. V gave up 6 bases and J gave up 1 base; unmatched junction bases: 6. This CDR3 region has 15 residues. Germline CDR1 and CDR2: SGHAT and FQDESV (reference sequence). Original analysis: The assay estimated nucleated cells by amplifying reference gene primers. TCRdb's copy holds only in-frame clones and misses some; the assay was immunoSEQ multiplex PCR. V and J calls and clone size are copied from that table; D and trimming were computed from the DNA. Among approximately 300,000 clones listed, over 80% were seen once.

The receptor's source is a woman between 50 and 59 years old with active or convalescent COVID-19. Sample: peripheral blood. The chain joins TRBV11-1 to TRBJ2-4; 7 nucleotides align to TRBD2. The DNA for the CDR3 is TGTGCCAGCAGTCTCGGGGACTATGCCAAAAACATTCAGTACTTC. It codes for CASSLGDYAKNIQYF.